Listed below are T cell receptor beta chains from one sample, sequenced in a study of cytomegalovirus exposure and HLA in healthy donors. Measured with immunoSEQ multiplex PCR; TCRdb has only the in-frame clones, and not every one. The sample consists of 83,000 or so clones, 79% of them appearing once. Source material: PBMCs. The receptor set was obtained from a middle-aged woman in good health and CMV-seropositive. Each CDR3 is given with its conserved first and last residue. The D gene is left open where the match is weak. Clone size is stated in some rows and not others, as once, few, many or a class when expanded.

V gene	clone size	D gene	CDR3 length	J gene	CDR3 protein	CDR3 DNA
TRBV28	medium-sized	.	13	TRBJ1-5	CASRQNSNQPQHF	TGTGCCAGCCGACAGAATAGCAATCAGCCCCAGCATTTT
TRBV19	.	.	15	TRBJ1-2	CASSRREGVNYGYTF	TGTGCCAGTAGTAGGAGAGAGGGAGTTAACTATGGCTACACCTTC
TRBV5-1	.	TRBD1	15	TRBJ2-2	CASRQGTANTGELFF	TGCGCCAGCAGACAGGGGACAGCGAACACCGGGGAGCTGTTTTTT
TRBV5-1	.	TRBD1	12	TRBJ1-2	CASRADRDGYTF	TGCGCCAGCAGAGCGGACAGGGATGGCTACACCTTC
TRBV19	.	TRBD2	15	TRBJ2-1	CASSVGSSGRKRQFF	TGTGCCAGTAGTGTGGGATCTAGCGGGAGAAAAAGGCAGTTCTTC
TRBV5-1	.	.	15	TRBJ1-2	CASSPVGGPIDGYTF	TGCGCCAGCAGCCCCGTGGGGGGTCCTATTGATGGCTACACCTTC
TRBV28	.	.	11	TRBJ1-1	CATRENTEAFF	TGTGCCACCCGGGAGAACACTGAAGCTTTCTTT
TRBV5-1	.	TRBD2	18	TRBJ2-5	CASSFGGNLLAGVETQYF	TGCGCCAGCAGCTTTGGGGGCAATTTGCTAGCGGGAGTAGAGACCCAGTACTTC
TRBV28	.	TRBD1	14	TRBJ1-1	CASSLRTGVQEAFF	TGTGCCAGCAGCCTAAGAACAGGGGTTCAGGAAGCTTTCTTT
TRBV19	.	TRBD1	13	TRBJ1-4	CASSIEPTGRLFF	TGTGCCAGTAGTATAGAACCGACAGGGCGACTGTTTTTT
TRBV27	.	.	15	TRBJ2-3	CASSSPTGVGDTQYF	TGTGCCAGCAGTTCCCCCACCGGAGTCGGGGATACGCAGTATTTT
TRBV29-1	.	TRBD2	16	TRBJ2-7	CSVVAGGSSFSYEQYF	TGCAGCGTTGTAGCAGGCGGGAGCTCTTTCTCCTACGAGCAGTACTTC
TRBV7-9	.	.	14	TRBJ1-2	CASSLYEDSYGYTF	TGTGCCAGCAGCTTATACGAGGATTCCTATGGCTACACCTTC
TRBV2	.	.	13	TRBJ1-5	CASTRDNNQPQHF	TGTGCCAGCACCAGGGACAACAATCAGCCCCAGCATTTT
TRBV28	.	.	15	TRBJ1-1	CASSPNRGLATEAFF	TGTGCCAGCAGTCCAAATCGGGGGTTAGCGACTGAAGCTTTCTTT
TRBV29-1	.	.	15	TRBJ1-1	CSARRGDGLNTEAFF	TGCAGCGCCCGACGGGGAGACGGTCTGAACACTGAAGCTTTCTTT
TRBV25-1	once	TRBD1	18	TRBJ1-2	CASSGPNQGAYFNHGYTF	TGTGCCAGCAGTGGACCAAACCAGGGGGCCTACTTTAACCATGGCTACACCTTC
TRBV23-1	.	TRBD1	21	TRBJ1-1	CASSQPTSGQDKFEVCSEAFF	TGCGCCAGCAGTCAACCCACCTCGGGACAGGATAAGTTTGAGGTTTGCTCAGAAGCTTTCTTT
TRBV6-5	.	.	14	TRBJ2-3	CASRVGPSTDTQYF	TGTGCCTCCCGAGTGGGGCCTAGCACAGATACGCAGTATTTT
TRBV9	.	.	15	TRBJ2-1	CASTSSSGLGNEQFF	TGTGCCAGCACCTCCTCAAGCGGGCTTGGGAATGAGCAGTTCTTC
TRBV19	.	.	14	TRBJ2-7	CASSITSRAYEQYF	TGTGCCAGTAGTATTACGAGCAGGGCCTACGAGCAGTACTTC
TRBV2	.	TRBD1	14	TRBJ2-7	CASSDDRVFYEQYF	TGTGCCAGCAGCGACGACAGGGTCTTCTACGAGCAGTACTTC
TRBV10-1	.	TRBD1	16	TRBJ2-5	CASSEAAGQGAGTQYF	TGCGCCAGCAGTGAGGCTGCCGGACAGGGGGCAGGGACCCAGTACTTC
TRBV30	few	TRBD1	15	TRBJ2-5	CAWSIAWTGKETQYF	TGTGCCTGGAGTATCGCCTGGACAGGGAAAGAGACCCAGTACTTC
TRBV10-3	few	.	15	TRBJ1-5	CAISRTGNSNQPQHF	TGTGCCATCAGCCGAACAGGGAATAGCAATCAGCCCCAGCATTTT
TRBV6-5	.	TRBD1	14	TRBJ1-5	CASSTGTGVQPQHF	TGTGCCAGCAGTACCGGGACAGGGGTTCAGCCCCAGCATTTT
TRBV18	once	.	14	TRBJ2-3	CASSPPGTTDTQYF	TGTGCCAGCTCACCACCGGGCACCACAGATACGCAGTATTTT
TRBV4-3	.	.	16	TRBJ1-2	CASSQNSRNPPIGYTF	TGCGCCAGCAGCCAAAATAGCCGGAATCCACCTATCGGCTACACCTTC
TRBV28	.	.	14	TRBJ1-5	CASSLFRGNQPQHF	TGTGCCAGCAGTTTATTCCGGGGAAATCAGCCCCAGCATTTT
TRBV7-8	.	.	16	TRBJ2-1	CASSLRFVGTYNEQFF	TGTGCCAGCAGCTTAAGGTTTGTGGGGACATACAATGAGCAGTTCTTC
TRBV18	.	.	15	TRBJ2-3	CASSPLADGTDTQYF	TGTGCCAGCTCACCACTAGCGGACGGCACAGATACGCAGTATTTT
TRBV27	.	TRBD1	16	TRBJ1-1	CASSLSWTGGTTEAFF	TGTGCCAGCAGTCTTTCCTGGACAGGAGGAACCACTGAAGCTTTCTTT
TRBV2	.	.	14	TRBJ1-5	CASSEGEGYQPQHF	TGTGCCAGCAGTGAAGGGGAGGGTTATCAGCCCCAGCATTTT
TRBV25-1	.	.	16	TRBJ2-5	CASSDLRDMPQETQYF	TGTGCCAGCAGTGATCTCAGGGACATGCCACAAGAGACCCAGTACTTC
TRBV30	.	TRBD2	15	TRBJ2-3	CAWNLAGGQADTQYF	TGTGCCTGGAATCTGGCGGGGGGGCAGGCAGATACGCAGTATTTT
TRBV28	.	.	14	TRBJ1-1	CASSFRGLNTEAFF	TGTGCCAGCAGTTTTCGGGGGTTGAACACTGAAGCTTTCTTT
TRBV19	.	TRBD2	15	TRBJ2-1	CASSISLAGYNEQFF	TGTGCCAGTAGTATCTCCCTAGCGGGGTACAATGAGCAGTTCTTC
TRBV5-5	once	TRBD2	15	TRBJ2-7	CASSLTSGHSYEQYF	TGTGCCAGCAGCCTTACTAGCGGACACTCCTACGAGCAGTACTTC
TRBV7-3	.	TRBD1	21	TRBJ2-5	CASSTLYRGRQSHRGEETQYF	TGTGCCAGCAGCACGCTCTACAGGGGGCGGCAATCGCACCGAGGCGAAGAGACCCAGTACTTC
TRBV7-3	.	.	17	TRBJ2-7	CASSKNAGRRVRDEQYF	TGTGCCAGCAGCAAAAACGCGGGACGGCGCGTCAGGGACGAGCAGTACTTC
TRBV6-5	.	.	13	TRBJ1-6	CASRRVTYSPLHF	TGTGCCAGCAGGCGGGTAACTTATTCACCCCTCCACTTT